Listed below are T cell receptor beta chains from one sample, sequenced in a study of blood T cell repertoires in COVID-19. Generated by immunoSEQ multiplex PCR, the TCRdb table keeps only in-frame clones and is missing some. Here the sample spans a few hundred thousand clones, about 91% being singletons. Sequenced material: PBMCs or T cells enriched from blood (not recorded which). These receptors originate from a woman between 40 and 55 years old with acute COVID-19. Both conserved end residues are trimmed from each CDR3.

V	J	CDR3
TRBV2	TRBJ2-2	ASIGLVLNTGELF
TRBV7-2	TRBJ1-5	ASSSRGRGDQPQH
TRBV11-3	TRBJ2-1	ASSGTGTVTNEQF
TRBV28	TRBJ1-4	ASSSSPGRANEKLF
TRBV30	TRBJ1-5	AWSIASYDQPQH
TRBV28	TRBJ2-3	ASSFYRDTTDTQY
TRBV5-6	TRBJ2-1	ASRPGSSYNEQF
TRBV7-9	TRBJ1-2	ASSLDRTSNYGYT
TRBV28	TRBJ1-2	ASTPIRGSWGYT
TRBV16	TRBJ1-5	ASSPIYALSGGSNQPQH